This is a list of T cell receptor beta chains from one sample in a study of CD8 T cells in Susac syndrome. MiXCR, applied by TCRdb to the immunoSEQ multiplex PCR reads, yields one record per CDR3 protein. The sample includes around 200,000 distinct CDR3 sequences, roughly 96% of them seen just once. Sequenced sample: CD4+ T cells from PBMCs. The receptors were gathered from a human donor in good health. Both conserved end residues are part of each CDR3. A D gene is named only where the DNA matches it firmly. Only part of the rows carry a size: once, few, many, or a class if the clone is expanded.

clone size: .; D gene: TRBD2; J gene: TRBJ2-1; V gene: TRBV11-2; CDR3 DNA: TGTGCCAGCAGCCCCAAGTGGCGGGAGTTGGGTCGGGGACAGTTCTTC; CDR3 protein: CASSPKWRELGRGQFF
clone size: .; D gene: .; J gene: TRBJ2-3; V gene: TRBV28; CDR3 DNA: TGTGCCAGCAGAACTAGGACAGATACGCAGTATTTT; CDR3 protein: CASRTRTDTQYF
clone size: .; D gene: .; J gene: TRBJ1-2; V gene: TRBV9; CDR3 DNA: TGTGCCAGCAGCGTAGAGGAGGGTCTATATGGCTACACCTTC; CDR3 protein: CASSVEEGLYGYTF
clone size: .; D gene: .; J gene: TRBJ1-1; V gene: TRBV27; CDR3 DNA: TGTGCCAGCAGTTACAGGGTGAACACTGAAGCTTTCTTT; CDR3 protein: CASSYRVNTEAFF
clone size: .; D gene: .; J gene: TRBJ2-3; V gene: TRBV20-1; CDR3 DNA: TGCAGTGCCCTCACCGGCCTCGATACGCAGTATTTT; CDR3 protein: CSALTGLDTQYF
clone size: .; D gene: .; J gene: TRBJ2-4; V gene: TRBV7-8; CDR3 DNA: TGTGCCAGCAGCTTATTCCCCGCGAGAGGGGGAGCCAAAAACATTCAGTACTTC; CDR3 protein: CASSLFPARGGAKNIQYF
clone size: .; D gene: .; J gene: TRBJ2-5; V gene: TRBV3-1; CDR3 DNA: TGTGCCAGCAGCCAAGGCCTCGGGCAGGGTTCGGGAGAGACCCAGTACTTC; CDR3 protein: CASSQGLGQGSGETQYF
clone size: .; D gene: TRBD2; J gene: TRBJ2-3; V gene: TRBV6-5; CDR3 DNA: TGTGCCAGCAGTTGGACCAGCGGGGGGCTAGCAGATACGCAGTATTTT; CDR3 protein: CASSWTSGGLADTQYF
clone size: .; D gene: .; J gene: TRBJ1-6; V gene: TRBV5-1; CDR3 DNA: TGCGCCAGCAGCGCACAGGGTTTGCCCCTCCACTTT; CDR3 protein: CASSAQGLPLHF
clone size: .; D gene: TRBD2; J gene: TRBJ2-1; V gene: TRBV20-1; CDR3 DNA: TGCAGTGCAACCGGGGGACTAGCGGATAATGAGCAGTTCTTC; CDR3 protein: CSATGGLADNEQFF
clone size: .; D gene: TRBD1; J gene: TRBJ1-2; V gene: TRBV29-1; CDR3 DNA: TGCAGCGTTGGGTCACGGGACAGGGTCCCTGGCTACACCTTC; CDR3 protein: CSVGSRDRVPGYTF
clone size: .; D gene: .; J gene: TRBJ2-5; V gene: TRBV18; CDR3 DNA: TGTGCCAGCTCACCACCGGTTTTAGAGACCCAGTACTTC; CDR3 protein: CASSPPVLETQYF
clone size: few; D gene: TRBD1; J gene: TRBJ1-1; V gene: TRBV7-2; CDR3 DNA: TGTGCCAGCAGCCGCGACAGGGTTAACACTGAAGCTTTCTTT; CDR3 protein: CASSRDRVNTEAFF
clone size: .; D gene: .; J gene: TRBJ1-2; V gene: TRBV15; CDR3 DNA: TGTGCCACCAGCGTTGGCTCGGGGCTTCCCTATGGCTACACCTTC; CDR3 protein: CATSVGSGLPYGYTF
clone size: .; D gene: .; J gene: TRBJ2-1; V gene: TRBV20-1; CDR3 DNA: TGCAGTGCCCTTAGCGCGCGAGAAGGGGGTGAGCAGTTCTTC; CDR3 protein: CSALSAREGGEQFF
clone size: .; D gene: .; J gene: TRBJ1-2; V gene: TRBV5-1; CDR3 DNA: TGCGCCAGCAGCTTGGGACCAGGGACCGGGGGCTACACCTTC; CDR3 protein: CASSLGPGTGGYTF
clone size: .; D gene: .; J gene: TRBJ1-2; V gene: TRBV5-4; CDR3 DNA: TGTGCCAGCAGCACCGGACAGAACTATGGCTACACCTTC; CDR3 protein: CASSTGQNYGYTF
clone size: .; D gene: .; J gene: TRBJ2-3; V gene: TRBV7-2; CDR3 DNA: TGTGCCAGCAGCTTAATGGGGGCCGGCACAGATACGCAGTATTTT; CDR3 protein: CASSLMGAGTDTQYF
clone size: .; D gene: .; J gene: TRBJ2-1; V gene: TRBV18; CDR3 DNA: TGTGCCAGCTCACCGGACAACGAGCAGTTCTTC; CDR3 protein: CASSPDNEQFF
clone size: .; D gene: .; J gene: TRBJ1-1; V gene: TRBV6-2/TRBV6-3; CDR3 DNA: TGTGCCAGCAGTTACTCTGGGACGGCTAACACTGAAGCTTTCTTT; CDR3 protein: CASSYSGTANTEAFF
clone size: .; D gene: TRBD2; J gene: TRBJ2-1; V gene: TRBV20-1; CDR3 DNA: TGCAGTGCTAGAGATATGACTAGCGGATACAATGAGCAGTTCTTC; CDR3 protein: CSARDMTSGYNEQFF
clone size: .; D gene: .; J gene: TRBJ1-5; V gene: TRBV20-1; CDR3 DNA: TGCAGTGCGTTCTCGACGTCACAGGTATATCTGGATAGCAATCAGCCCCAGCATTTT; CDR3 protein: CSAFSTSQVYLDSNQPQHF
clone size: once; D gene: .; J gene: TRBJ2-6; V gene: TRBV3-1; CDR3 DNA: TGTGCCAGCAGCCAGAATGACGCTTCTGGGGCCAACGTCCTGACTTTC; CDR3 protein: CASSQNDASGANVLTF
clone size: .; D gene: TRBD2; J gene: TRBJ2-3; V gene: TRBV12-3/TRBV12-4; CDR3 DNA: TGTGCCAGCAGTTCCGGACTAGCTACAGATACGCAGTATTTT; CDR3 protein: CASSSGLATDTQYF
clone size: .; D gene: .; J gene: TRBJ2-5; V gene: TRBV5-4; CDR3 DNA: TGTGCCAGCAGCTCCTCCGGGACTCGAGGGGTAGAGACCCAGTACTTC; CDR3 protein: CASSSSGTRGVETQYF
clone size: .; D gene: .; J gene: TRBJ2-1; V gene: TRBV6-2/TRBV6-3; CDR3 DNA: TGTGCCAGCAGTTACTCGGCAGGGATGAATGAGCAGTTCTTC; CDR3 protein: CASSYSAGMNEQFF